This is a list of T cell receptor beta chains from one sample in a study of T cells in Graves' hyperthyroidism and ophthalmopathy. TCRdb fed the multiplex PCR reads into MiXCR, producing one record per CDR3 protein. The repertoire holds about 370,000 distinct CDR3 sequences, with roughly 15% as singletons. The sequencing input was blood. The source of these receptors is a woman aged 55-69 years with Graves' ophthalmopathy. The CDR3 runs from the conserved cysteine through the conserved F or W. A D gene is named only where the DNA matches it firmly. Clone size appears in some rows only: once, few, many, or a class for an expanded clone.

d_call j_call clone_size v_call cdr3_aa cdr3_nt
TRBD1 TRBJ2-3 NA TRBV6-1 CASSLGQGPDTQYF TGTGCCAGCAGTCTCGGACAGGGACCAGATACGCAGTATTTT
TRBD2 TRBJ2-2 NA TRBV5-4 CASSLEGLGTTPRELFF TGTGCCAGCAGCTTGGAGGGGTTAGGGACTACACCCCGGGAGCTGTTTTTT
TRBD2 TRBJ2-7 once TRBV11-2 CASSSPSGRDISYEQYF TGTGCCAGCAGCTCCCCCAGCGGGAGGGACATCTCCTACGAGCAGTACTTC
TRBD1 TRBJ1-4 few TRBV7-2 CASSEGQSTNEKLFF TGTGCCAGCAGCGAGGGACAGTCAACTAATGAAAAACTGTTTTTT
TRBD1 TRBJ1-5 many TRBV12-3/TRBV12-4 CASSWGQNQPQHF TGTGCCAGCAGTTGGGGACAGAATCAGCCCCAGCATTTT
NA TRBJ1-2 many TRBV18 CASSITDGGERGYTF TGTGCCAGCTCAATAACTGACGGGGGAGAGCGTGGCTACACCTTC
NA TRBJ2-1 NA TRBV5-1 CASSVPGTSYNEQFF TGTGCCAGCAGCGTCCCCGGGACCTCCTACAATGAGCAGTTCTTC
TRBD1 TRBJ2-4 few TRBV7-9 CASSLSGGTGRLGKNIQYF TGTGCCAGCAGCTTAAGTGGGGGGACAGGTCGGTTGGGCAAAAACATTCAGTACTTC
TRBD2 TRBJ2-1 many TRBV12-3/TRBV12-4 CASRDPGLAGGGEQFF TGTGCCAGCAGGGACCCGGGACTAGCGGGAGGTGGGGAGCAGTTCTTC
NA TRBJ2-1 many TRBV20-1 CSAAKRDEQFF TGCAGTGCTGCTAAGCGCGATGAGCAGTTCTTC
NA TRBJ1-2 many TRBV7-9 CASSLDGAETNYGYTF TGTGCCAGCAGCTTAGACGGTGCGGAGACTAACTATGGCTACACCTTC
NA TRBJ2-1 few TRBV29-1 CSVELGSANEQFF TGCAGCGTTGAATTGGGTTCAGCGAATGAGCAGTTCTTC
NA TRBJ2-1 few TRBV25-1 CASRDFYNEQFF TGTGCCAGCAGGGACTTTTACAATGAGCAGTTCTTC
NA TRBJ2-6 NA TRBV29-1 CSVEATPGAGQEANVLTF TGCAGCGTTGAAGCCACCCCGGGGGCAGGCCAAGAGGCCAACGTCCTGACTTTC
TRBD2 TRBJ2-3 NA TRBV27 CASSSPAGGTDTQYF TGTGCCAGCAGTTCCCCAGCGGGAGGCACAGATACGCAGTATTTT
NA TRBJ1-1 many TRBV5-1 CASSLGGHTSTEAFF TGCGCCAGCAGCTTGGGGGGGCACACGAGCACTGAAGCTTTCTTT
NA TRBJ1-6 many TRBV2 CASSEARNSPLHF TGTGCCAGCAGTGAGGCTCGGAATTCACCCCTCCACTTT
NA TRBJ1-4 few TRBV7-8 CASSLDQSNNEKLFF TGTGCCAGCAGCTTAGATCAGTCAAATAATGAAAAACTGTTTTTT
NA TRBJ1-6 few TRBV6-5 CASSYFPTAGLARKSPLHF TGTGCCAGCAGTTACTTCCCGACGGCAGGGTTAGCCCGAAAGTCACCCCTCCACTTT
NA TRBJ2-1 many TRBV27 CASRGRSYNEQFF TGTGCCAGCAGAGGGAGGTCCTACAATGAGCAGTTCTTC
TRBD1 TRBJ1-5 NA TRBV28 CASSPTTGGGGGPQHF TGTGCCAGCAGTCCGACCACAGGGGGCGGAGGAGGGCCCCAGCATTTT
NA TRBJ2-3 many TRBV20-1 CSARDPAKSTDTQYF TGCAGTGCTAGAGATCCAGCGAAAAGCACAGATACGCAGTATTTT
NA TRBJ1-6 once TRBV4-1 CASSQDGGGAYNSPLHF TGCGCCAGCAGCCAAGATGGGGGGGGCGCCTATAATTCACCCCTCCACTTT
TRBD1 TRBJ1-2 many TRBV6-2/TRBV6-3 CASSQRQGDGYTF TGTGCCAGCAGTCAAAGACAGGGCGATGGCTACACCTTC
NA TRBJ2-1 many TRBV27 CASRLGGRRNEQFF TGTGCCAGCAGACTGGGGGGCCGGCGCAATGAGCAGTTCTTC
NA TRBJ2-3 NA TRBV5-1 CASSPTVRGTDTQYF TGCGCCAGCAGCCCGACAGTACGGGGCACAGATACGCAGTATTTT
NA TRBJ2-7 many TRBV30 CASLVTNYEQYF TGTGCCTCCCTAGTGACTAACTACGAGCAGTACTTC
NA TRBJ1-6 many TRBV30 CAWSGGHNSPLHF TGTGCCTGGAGTGGGGGACACAATTCACCCCTCCACTTT
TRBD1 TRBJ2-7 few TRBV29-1 CSARQGIGSSYEQYF TGCAGCGCCCGACAGGGGATCGGGAGCTCCTACGAGCAGTACTTC
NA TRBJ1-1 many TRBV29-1 CSAWTAMNTEAFF TGCAGCGCCTGGACAGCCATGAACACTGAAGCTTTCTTT
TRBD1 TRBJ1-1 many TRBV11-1 CASSPRTGDGTEAFF TGTGCCAGCAGCCCGAGGACAGGGGATGGCACTGAAGCTTTCTTT
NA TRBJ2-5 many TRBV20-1 CSARDGQKRGQETQYF TGCAGTGCTAGAGATGGCCAGAAAAGGGGCCAAGAGACCCAGTACTTC
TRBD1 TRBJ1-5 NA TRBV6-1 CASTLDRDGAQPQHF TGTGCCAGCACCCTGGACAGGGATGGCGCTCAGCCCCAGCATTTT
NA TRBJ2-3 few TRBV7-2 CASSLGAESTDTQYF TGTGCCAGCAGCTTAGGTGCGGAAAGCACAGATACGCAGTATTTT
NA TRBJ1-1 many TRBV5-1 CASSGMNTEAFF TGCGCCAGCAGCGGGATGAACACTGAAGCTTTCTTT
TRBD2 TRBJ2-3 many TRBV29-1 CSVEDGYSGRAQDTQYF TGCAGCGTTGAAGATGGGTATAGCGGGAGGGCCCAAGATACGCAGTATTTT
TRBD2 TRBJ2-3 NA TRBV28 CASKPGLAGTTQYF TGTGCCAGCAAGCCGGGACTAGCGGGGACTACGCAGTATTTT
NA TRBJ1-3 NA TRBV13 CASSPQTSGNTIYF TGTGCCAGCTCCCCACAGACCTCTGGAAACACCATATATTTT
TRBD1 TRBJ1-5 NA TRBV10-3 CAVKGQGNQPQHF TGTGCCGTGAAGGGACAGGGCAATCAGCCCCAGCATTTT
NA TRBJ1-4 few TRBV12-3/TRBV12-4 CASTLFATNEKLFF TGTGCCAGCACCCTATTTGCAACTAATGAAAAACTGTTTTTT
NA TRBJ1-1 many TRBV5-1 CASSLSEGNTEAFF TGCGCCAGCAGCTTGTCGGAGGGGAACACTGAAGCTTTCTTT
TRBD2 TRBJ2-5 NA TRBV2 CASSATSGEGQETQYF TGTGCCAGCAGTGCTACTAGCGGAGAGGGACAAGAGACCCAGTACTTC
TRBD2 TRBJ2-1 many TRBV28 CASSSSGRVSYNEQFF TGTGCCAGCAGTTCTAGCGGGAGAGTCTCCTACAATGAGCAGTTCTTC